This T cell receptor (beta chain) was found in a study of stem cell transplantation in POMP-related autoinflammatory disease. PRAID featured prominent immunodeficiency. After removal of 3 bases from V and 4 bases from J, the junction contained 6 bases not matched to a gene. Germline values: CDR1 MDHEN, CDR2 SYDVKM. This CDR3 has 14 residues. The method was immunoSEQ multiplex PCR; TCRdb's version includes in-frame clones alone and lacks a portion of them. Among some 68,000 clones, roughly 91% were seen once, and the ten largest hold 0.6% to 0.8%. Sequences were derived from CD4+ T cells from PBMCs, sampled after stem cell transplantation. The TCR sequence derives from a human patient with POMP-related autoinflammation and immune dysregulation (PRAID). Some T cells may possibly be graft donor cells. The chain uses TRBV28 and TRBJ2-7; 7 nucleotides line up with TRBD2. DNA for the CDR3: TGTGCCAGCAGTTTGAGGCCTAGCGGTTACGAGCAGTACTTC. This translates into CASSLRPSGYEQYF.